The clone carrying this T cell receptor beta chain has just a few counts. What it binds is unknown. A much larger clone sits a single nucleotide away, making a read error possible. The source of the sample is a study of blood T cells in healthy people across ages. General study findings and limits: Naive CD4+ cell counts and diversity both ran higher in long-lived than in aged donors.

Primers used in a second PCR of about 6 to 12 cycles were a sample-barcoded 5' primer and a J-beta primer mix. The template-switch adaptor, which had 12 random nucleotides, put a tag on each cDNA molecule. MiXCR, run by TCRdb on the 5' RACE reads, gives a single entry per CDR3 protein. The sample shows 630,000 or so distinct CDR3 sequences, 25% to 30% of them seen only once. The CDR3 totals 15 residues. The germline V gene encodes CDR1 SGHRS and CDR2 YFSETQ. The chain joins TRBV5-1 to TRBJ2-1; D might be TRBD1 (6 bases). The J call may be mistaken, given a closer DNA end match to TRBJ2-7. The specimen was blood. The clonotype was recovered from a woman aged 80 or over in good health. The CDR3 here is CASSLAQGSYNEQYF. For the CDR3, the DNA is TGCGCCAGCAGCTTGGCACAGGGATCCTACAATGAGCAGTACTTC.